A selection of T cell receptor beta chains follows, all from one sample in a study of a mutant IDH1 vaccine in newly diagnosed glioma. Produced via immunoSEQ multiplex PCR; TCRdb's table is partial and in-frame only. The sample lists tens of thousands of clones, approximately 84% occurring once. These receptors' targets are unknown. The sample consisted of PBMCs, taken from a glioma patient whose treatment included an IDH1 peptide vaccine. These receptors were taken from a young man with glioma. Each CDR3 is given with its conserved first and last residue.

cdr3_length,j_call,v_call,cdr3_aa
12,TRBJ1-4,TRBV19,CASSPREEKLFF
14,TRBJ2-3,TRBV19,CASSMIPLTDTQYF
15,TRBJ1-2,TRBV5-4,CASSSTGLGFYGYTF
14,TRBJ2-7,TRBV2,CASSEIGDYYEQYF
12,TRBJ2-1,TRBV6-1,CANADSYNEQFF
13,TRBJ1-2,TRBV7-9,CASSLLGVYGYTF
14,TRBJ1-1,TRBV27,CASFAGQGFTEAFF
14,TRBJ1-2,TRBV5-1,CASRGTGANYGYTF
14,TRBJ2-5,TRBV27,CASAPGQRRETQYF
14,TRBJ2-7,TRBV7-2,CASSPGTGPYEQYF